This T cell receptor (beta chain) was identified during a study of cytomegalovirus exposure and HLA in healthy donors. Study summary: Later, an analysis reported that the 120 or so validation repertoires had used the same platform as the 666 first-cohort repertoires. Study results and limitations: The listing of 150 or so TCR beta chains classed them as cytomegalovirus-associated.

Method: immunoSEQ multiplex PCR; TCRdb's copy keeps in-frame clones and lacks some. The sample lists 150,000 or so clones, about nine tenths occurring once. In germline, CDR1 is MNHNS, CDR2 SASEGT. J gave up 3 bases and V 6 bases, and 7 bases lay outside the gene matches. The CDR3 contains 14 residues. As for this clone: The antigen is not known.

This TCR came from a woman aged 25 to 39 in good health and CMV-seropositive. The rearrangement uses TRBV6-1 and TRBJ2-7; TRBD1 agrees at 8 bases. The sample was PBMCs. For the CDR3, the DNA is TGTGCCAGCAGCCGACAGGGGAAGAGCTACGAGCAGTACTTC. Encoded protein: CASSRQGKSYEQYF.